These 18 T cell receptor beta chains share one sample of origin, sequenced in a study of blood T cell repertoires in COVID-19. Using immunoSEQ multiplex PCR, the repertoire was profiled, and TCRdb retains in-frame clones only, with some absent. The sample has about 80,000 clones; 82% are singletons. The sample comprised peripheral blood. All receptors come from a woman aged 70-85 years with acute or convalescent COVID-19.

This chain uses TRBV4-1 with TRBJ1-5; D not resolved. Germline values: CDR1 MGHRA, CDR2 YSYEKL. This CDR3 has 16 residues. The V end lost 0 bases, the J end lost 2 bases, and 11 bases lay between the germline ends. CDR3: CASSQERGMGNQPQHF. CDR3 nucleotide sequence: TGCGCCAGCAGCCAAGAGAGAGGGATGGGCAATCAGCCCCAGCATTTT.

The V gene is TRBV5-1, the J gene TRBJ2-3, with unresolved D. CDR1 and CDR2 from the germline V gene are SGHRS and YFSETQ. This CDR3 comprises 16 residues. The ends were cut back, 0 bases at V and 1 base at J, with 12 bases in the middle. The CDR3 DNA sequence: TGCGCCAGCAGCTTGGGAGCTTCTCAGGGCACAGATACGCAGTATTTT. This sequence encodes CASSLGASQGTDTQYF. The full variable domain, completed using reference TRBV5-1 and TRBJ2-3, is KAGVTQTPRYLIKTRGQQVTLSCSPISGHRSVSWYQQTPGQGLQFLFEYFSETQRNKGNFPGRFSGRQFSNSRSEMNVSTLELGDSALYLCASSLGASQGTDTQYFGPGTRLTVL.

The chain couples TRBV7-3 to TRBJ1-1, with D perhaps TRBD1 (6 bases). Trimming stripped 1 base from V and 3 bases from J, with 12 bases between. Germline CDR1 SGHTA, CDR2 FQGTGA. The CDR3 contains 15 residues. CDR3 DNA: TGTGCCAGCAGCTTAATGGTGGCAGGGGACACTGAAGCTTTCTTT. Translated, it gives CASSLMVAGDTEAFF.

The chain couples TRBV7-3 to TRBJ2-1; D perhaps matches TRBD1 (6 bases). Germline CDR1 reads SGHTA; CDR2 reads FQGTGA. Trimming took 2 bases from V and 1 from J, leaving 9 bases between them. The CDR3 loop spans 15 amino acids. CDR3 nucleotide sequence: TGTGCCAGCAGCTTACTAGGGGGATCCTACAATGAGCAGTTCTTC. Protein product: CASSLLGGSYNEQFF.

As concerns this clone: Other DNA sequences in the sample encode the same CDR3. The gene calls are TRBV2 and TRBJ1-2, with TRBD1 identical over 8 bases. Looked up from germline, CDR1 is SNHLY and CDR2 is FYNNEI. V gave up 3 bases and J gave up 4 bases; unmatched junction bases: 1. There are 13 residues in the CDR3. Here the CDR3 reads CASSEDRAYGYTF. As DNA, the CDR3 is TGTGCCAGCAGTGAGGACAGGGCCTATGGCTACACCTTC.

The V and J genes are TRBV5-6 and TRBJ2-1; D might be TRBD2 (6 bases). CDR1 and CDR2 (germline): SGHDT, YYEEEE. Trimming took 1 base from V and 8 from J, leaving 16 bases between them. The CDR3 has 15 residues. The DNA for the CDR3 is TGTGCCAGCAGCTTGATTATTCGGGAGACCCATGAGCAGTTCTTC. Its translation: CASSLIIRETHEQFF.

In this sample, this clone turned up a few times. This chain connects TRBV7-9 to TRBJ1-6; D gene uncertain. The CDR3 loop spans 12 amino acids. V lost 6 bases, J lost 8 bases, and 8 bases lay in between. CDR1 is SEHNR and CDR2 is FQNEAQ in the germline V gene (reference sequence). CDR3 coding DNA: TGTGCCAGCAGTCCAGGTTATTCACCCCTCCACTTT. It encodes CASSPGYSPLHF.

The rearrangement links TRBV5-1 to TRBJ1-1; tentatively, D is TRBD1 (5 bases). This CDR3 contains 15 residues. The V end lost 5 bases, the J end lost 0 bases, and 14 bases lay between the germline ends. CDR1 and CDR2 from the germline V gene are SGHRS and YFSETQ. CDR3 region: CASRTTTAMNTEAFF. The CDR3 region has the DNA TGCGCCAGCAGAACCACGACAGCTATGAACACTGAAGCTTTCTTT.

The chain employs TRBV4-1 and TRBJ1-6; no clear D gene. V gave up 5 bases and J gave up 7 bases, with 12 bases separating them. The CDR3 contains 14 residues. Germline CDR1 and CDR2: MGHRA and YSYEKL. The DNA for the CDR3 is TGCGCCAGCAGCTCAAACAACCACAATTCACCCCTCCACTTT. It is translated as CASSSNNHNSPLHF.

The genes are TRBV9 and TRBJ1-1; TRBD1 might be the D (5 bases). The CDR3 consists of 14 residues. Trimming stripped 0 bases from V and 10 bases from J, with 16 bases between. Per the germline V gene, CDR1 is SGDLS and CDR2 is YYNGEE. In DNA, the CDR3 is TGTGCCAGCAGCGTAGATTCAGGGTTGACACCAGCTTTCTTT. It codes for CASSVDSGLTPAFF.

The chain combines TRBV6-4 with TRBJ1-1; a weak D match, TRBD1 (6 bases). This CDR3 is 14 amino acids long. V shed 0 bases and J shed 5 bases, with 10 bases lying between them. Germline V gene data show CDR1 as MRHNA and CDR2 as SNTAGT. CDR3 coding DNA: TGTGCCAGCAGTGACTCGAGTAGGGGGACTGAAGCTTTCTTT. Translated, it gives CASSDSSRGTEAFF.

The chain employs TRBV30 and TRBJ1-1; TRBD1 agrees at 10 bases. CDR1 is GTSNPN, CDR2 SVGIG, per germline (reference sequence). The CDR3 totals 14 residues. Trimming at V came to 2 bases and at J to 5 bases, leaving 5 bases not matched to a gene. CDR3 sequence reads: CAWSPGTGETEAFF. The DNA for the CDR3 is TGTGCCTGGAGTCCCGGGACAGGGGAAACTGAAGCTTTCTTT.

The rearrangement links TRBV30 to TRBJ2-1; 7 nucleotides agree with TRBD2. The germline gives CDR1 GTSNPN, CDR2 SVGIG (reference sequence). V lost 0 bases to trimming and J lost 9 bases; unmatched junction nucleotides: 8. This CDR3 is built from 14 residues. CDR3 in amino acids: CAWSVGGSGTEQFF. CDR3 DNA: TGTGCCTGGAGTGTAGGCGGGAGCGGCACTGAGCAGTTCTTC.

This clone has a single count. The V and J genes are TRBV4-1 and TRBJ1-6; TRBD1 agrees at 7 bases. With 2 bases clipped from V and 7 bases from J, the junction kept 8 bases outside the gene matches. The CDR3 runs 16 residues. CDR1 and CDR2 (germline): MGHRA, YSYEKL. CDR3 amino acids: CASSQYRGTENSPLHF. CDR3 DNA sequence: TGCGCCAGCAGCCAATACCGCGGGACAGAAAATTCACCCCTCCACTTT.

V is TRBV11-2 and J is TRBJ2-1, with a possible D match to TRBD2 (6 bases). This CDR3 contains 15 residues. Trimming removed 5 bases at V and 9 bases at J, with 20 bases between. Germline CDR1 and CDR2: SGHAT and FQNNGV. CDR3 amino acids: CASSPGTLPEVEQFF. The CDR3 DNA reads as TGTGCCAGCAGCCCCGGGACTCTCCCGGAGGTTGAGCAGTTCTTC.

The rearrangement uses TRBV27 and TRBJ2-7, with D perhaps TRBD1 (5 bases). This CDR3 contains 15 residues. Germline CDR1 and CDR2: MNHEY and SMNVEV (reference sequence). Trimming shortened V by 2 bases and J by 1 base, and 12 bases separated the two germline ends. The CDR3 DNA is TGTGCCAGCAGTTTAGGCAGGGTGGGGTCCTACGAGCAGTACTTC. This encodes CASSLGRVGSYEQYF.

The gene calls are TRBV3-1 (or the pseudogene TRBV3-2) and TRBJ1-1; no clear D. This CDR3 spans 13 amino acids. V lost 4 bases, J lost 3 bases, and 9 bases lay in between. From germline, CDR1 is LGHDT and CDR2 YNNKEL (reference sequence). This CDR3 is CASSLIGDTEAFF. CDR3 nucleotides: TGTGCCAGCAGCCTTATCGGGGACACTGAAGCTTTCTTT.

The rearrangement joins TRBV15 to TRBJ1-2, with D unresolved. Germline CDR1 and CDR2: LNHNV and YYDKDF (reference sequence). CDR3 length equals 13 residues. The V end lost 0 bases, the J end lost 8 bases, and 10 bases lay between the germline ends. CDR3: CATSRDLERGYTF. In nucleotides, the CDR3 is TGTGCCACCAGCAGAGATCTGGAGAGAGGCTACACCTTC.